The clone carrying this T cell receptor (beta chain) was seen more than once but under ten times. Its specificity is not known. These data originate in a study of T-cell memory formation after mild COVID-19. Study background: Largely donor-specific TCR clusters were found.

In TCRdb, the 5' RACE reads were re-called with MiXCR into one record per CDR3 protein. The profile shows around 430,000 distinct CDR3 sequences, roughly 15% of them singletons. The study's findings and limits: Clones that got smaller from day 15 to 85 had even CD4/CD8, while clones growing later tipped toward CD4+. CD4+ contracting clones lay mainly in CM and EM, CD8+ ones in EMRA.

The CDR3 spans 22 residues. Trimming left V 2 bases short and J 1 base short, with 31 bases between. The V gene's germline CDR1 is SGHVS and CDR2 FQNEAQ. The sequence came from a man between 18 and 35 years old who had mild COVID-19 (a few samples of this study predate the infection). Cell type and time point are not known. Material for sequencing was PBMCs or a T cell subset sorted from them (not recorded which). The chain carries TRBV7-8 and TRBJ2-3; D may match TRBD1 or TRBD2 (6 bases each). The CDR3 reads CASSLHRGAGSVGGPRTDTQYF. Written as DNA, the CDR3 is TGTGCCAGCAGCTTACATCGTGGAGCAGGGAGCGTCGGGGGCCCCCGCACAGATACGCAGTATTTT.